This entry is about one T cell receptor (beta chain). Its matching antigen is unknown. This specimen comes from a study of OX40 agonist ivuxolimab in advanced cancers. Study-level points and caveats: Those patients achieving a partial response at 0.1-3.0 mg/kg showed among the lowest clonal expansion. At 0.1 to 3.0 mg/kg and by week 6, CD4+ and CD8+ T cells in the blood had expanded clonally.

This table comes from immunoSEQ multiplex PCR, and its TCRdb copy is limited to in-frame clones, with some not included. The data show 68,000 or so clones, approximately 90% seen once. V was trimmed by 1 base and J by 2 bases, leaving 8 bases between them. Germline V gene data show CDR1 as SGHRS and CDR2 as YFSETQ. This CDR3 comprises 14 residues. The chain has TRBV5-1 and TRBJ2-3; D uncertain. The TCR comes from an adult with an advanced solid tumor such as melanoma, head and neck, liver or kidney cancer. The sample consisted of CD4+ or CD8+ T cells sorted from blood, taken in a trial of the OX40 agonist ivuxolimab. The chain's CDR3 is CASSLSLYTDTQYF. The CDR3 DNA follows: TGCGCCAGCAGCTTGTCCCTTTACACAGATACGCAGTATTTT.